These T cell receptor beta chains were read from a single sample in a study of CD8 T cells in Susac syndrome. TCRdb independently ran MiXCR on the immunoSEQ multiplex PCR reads; one entry per CDR3 protein. The table has around 200,000 distinct CDR3 sequences, more than 85% seen once. The sequencing sample was made of CD8+ T cells from PBMCs. The receptor set was obtained from a human donor with Susac syndrome. Each CDR3 is given with its conserved first and last residue. Fields, in order: V gene, CDR3 length, D gene, J gene, clone size, CDR3 DNA, CDR3 protein. D genes are given only for firm matches. Expanded clones are given a class, and other clones once, few, many or no size at all.

V gene: TRBV12-3/TRBV12-4; CDR3 length: 15; D gene: TRBD1; J gene: TRBJ2-5; clone size: .; CDR3 DNA: TGTGCCAGCAGTTCCCCTAGACAGGGGACGGAGACCCAGTACTTC; CDR3 protein: CASSSPRQGTETQYF
V gene: TRBV13; CDR3 length: 14; D gene: .; J gene: TRBJ1-2; clone size: .; CDR3 DNA: TGTGCCAGCAGCTTAGAAAGGGATGACTATGGCTACACCTTC; CDR3 protein: CASSLERDDYGYTF
V gene: TRBV20-1; CDR3 length: 13; D gene: .; J gene: TRBJ2-6; clone size: .; CDR3 DNA: TGCAGTGCTAAGGACGCTGGGGCCAACGTCCTGACTTTC; CDR3 protein: CSAKDAGANVLTF
V gene: TRBV28; CDR3 length: 15; D gene: TRBD2; J gene: TRBJ2-7; clone size: .; CDR3 DNA: TGTGCCAGCAGTCCCAGCGGGAGGGCCCCCTACGAGCAGTACTTC; CDR3 protein: CASSPSGRAPYEQYF
V gene: TRBV5-4; CDR3 length: 15; D gene: .; J gene: TRBJ1-1; clone size: .; CDR3 DNA: TGTGCCAGCAGCTCTCCGGGAGCAATGAACACTGAAGCTTTCTTT; CDR3 protein: CASSSPGAMNTEAFF
V gene: TRBV29-1; CDR3 length: 15; D gene: .; J gene: TRBJ2-1; clone size: .; CDR3 DNA: TGCAGCACTGAAGGGACCCCGGAGGGTAACAATGAGCAGTTCTTC; CDR3 protein: CSTEGTPEGNNEQFF
V gene: TRBV7-6; CDR3 length: 16; D gene: .; J gene: TRBJ2-7; clone size: .; CDR3 DNA: TGTGCCAGCAGCTTAGAGGTTGTAGGTTCCAGCTACGAGCAGTACTTC; CDR3 protein: CASSLEVVGSSYEQYF
V gene: TRBV13; CDR3 length: 15; D gene: TRBD1; J gene: TRBJ2-7; clone size: .; CDR3 DNA: TGTGCCAGCAGCTTTGATAGACAGGGGACCTACGAGCAGTACTTC; CDR3 protein: CASSFDRQGTYEQYF
V gene: TRBV2; CDR3 length: 12; D gene: TRBD1; J gene: TRBJ2-5; clone size: .; CDR3 DNA: TGTGCCAGCACGGACAGGTCCGAGACCCAGTACTTC; CDR3 protein: CASTDRSETQYF
V gene: TRBV7-2; CDR3 length: 13; D gene: .; J gene: TRBJ2-5; clone size: .; CDR3 DNA: TGTGCCAGCACCCCGGGACTGTGGGAGACCCAGTACTTC; CDR3 protein: CASTPGLWETQYF
V gene: TRBV9; CDR3 length: 15; D gene: TRBD2; J gene: TRBJ2-7; clone size: .; CDR3 DNA: TGTGCCAGCAACGAGGGGGCGGGAGGGTCCTACGAGCAGTACTTC; CDR3 protein: CASNEGAGGSYEQYF
V gene: TRBV6-1; CDR3 length: 15; D gene: TRBD2; J gene: TRBJ2-1; clone size: .; CDR3 DNA: TGTGCCATTAAGCTACTAGCGAGCTCCTACAATGAGCAGTTCTTC; CDR3 protein: CAIKLLASSYNEQFF
V gene: TRBV6-1; CDR3 length: 14; D gene: .; J gene: TRBJ2-7; clone size: once; CDR3 DNA: TGTGCCAGCAGTGTCAGCGTAGTCCCCTACGAGCAGTACTTC; CDR3 protein: CASSVSVVPYEQYF
V gene: TRBV2; CDR3 length: 13; D gene: .; J gene: TRBJ2-2; clone size: .; CDR3 DNA: TGTGCCAGCAGGCCTCTGGTAGGCGGGGAGCTGTTTTTT; CDR3 protein: CASRPLVGGELFF
V gene: TRBV5-1; CDR3 length: 15; D gene: TRBD1; J gene: TRBJ2-7; clone size: .; CDR3 DNA: TGCGCCAGCAGCCCTGGACGGACAGGGGGCAACGAGCAGTACTTC; CDR3 protein: CASSPGRTGGNEQYF
V gene: TRBV15; CDR3 length: 17; D gene: .; J gene: TRBJ2-3; clone size: .; CDR3 DNA: TGTGCCACCAGCAGAGATTGGTTCAGGGGTGTTGCAGATACGCAGTATTTT; CDR3 protein: CATSRDWFRGVADTQYF
V gene: TRBV20-1; CDR3 length: 15; D gene: TRBD1; J gene: TRBJ1-5; clone size: .; CDR3 DNA: TGCAGTGCTAGAGATAGGGGGCAGGGGGATCAGCCCCAGCATTTT; CDR3 protein: CSARDRGQGDQPQHF
V gene: TRBV9; CDR3 length: 15; D gene: .; J gene: TRBJ2-3; clone size: .; CDR3 DNA: TGTGCCAGCAGCGTGGCTTTTGCCGGCGCAGATACGCAGTATTTT; CDR3 protein: CASSVAFAGADTQYF
V gene: TRBV24-1; CDR3 length: 12; D gene: .; J gene: TRBJ2-1; clone size: .; CDR3 DNA: TGTGCCACCAGTGACTACGGAGGGGAGCAGTTCTTC; CDR3 protein: CATSDYGGEQFF
V gene: TRBV9; CDR3 length: 13; D gene: .; J gene: TRBJ1-2; clone size: .; CDR3 DNA: TGTGCCAGCAGCCTAGGGAATAGCTATGGCTACACCTTC; CDR3 protein: CASSLGNSYGYTF
V gene: TRBV27; CDR3 length: 13; D gene: .; J gene: TRBJ1-1; clone size: .; CDR3 DNA: TGTGCCAGCAGTCCGGACCCGGGGACTGAAGCTTTCTTT; CDR3 protein: CASSPDPGTEAFF
V gene: TRBV4-1; CDR3 length: 18; D gene: TRBD1; J gene: TRBJ2-1; clone size: .; CDR3 DNA: TGCGCCAGCAGCCATCACAAGATCGGGACAGAGCTTTACAATGAGCAGTTCTTC; CDR3 protein: CASSHHKIGTELYNEQFF
V gene: TRBV5-6; CDR3 length: 15; D gene: TRBD2; J gene: TRBJ2-7; clone size: .; CDR3 DNA: TGTGCCAGCAGCTTGGAACGGGGGGTCTCCTACGAGCAGTACTTC; CDR3 protein: CASSLERGVSYEQYF
V gene: TRBV15; CDR3 length: 13; D gene: .; J gene: TRBJ1-6; clone size: .; CDR3 DNA: TGTGCCACCAGCAGCGCGGGGGATTCACCCCTCCACTTT; CDR3 protein: CATSSAGDSPLHF
V gene: TRBV11-2; CDR3 length: 15; D gene: .; J gene: TRBJ2-7; clone size: .; CDR3 DNA: TGTGCCAGCAGCTCCTACACTACGGCTCGCTACGAGCAGTACTTC; CDR3 protein: CASSSYTTARYEQYF
V gene: TRBV7-3; CDR3 length: 15; D gene: TRBD2; J gene: TRBJ2-1; clone size: .; CDR3 DNA: TGTGCCAGCAGCTTAGGTCTAGCGGGAAATAATGAGCAGTTCTTC; CDR3 protein: CASSLGLAGNNEQFF
V gene: TRBV30; CDR3 length: 12; D gene: .; J gene: TRBJ2-7; clone size: .; CDR3 DNA: TGTGCCTGGAGTGTGGCCGGATACGAGCAGTACTTC; CDR3 protein: CAWSVAGYEQYF
V gene: TRBV28; CDR3 length: 15; D gene: .; J gene: TRBJ2-5; clone size: once; CDR3 DNA: TGTGCCAGCAGTGAGCCAGGGACGGTGAGAGAGACCCAGTACTTC; CDR3 protein: CASSEPGTVRETQYF
V gene: TRBV29-1; CDR3 length: 13; D gene: .; J gene: TRBJ2-5; clone size: .; CDR3 DNA: TGCAGAGTTGGAGGGGACAGCCAAGAGACCCAGTACTTC; CDR3 protein: CRVGGDSQETQYF
V gene: TRBV23-1; CDR3 length: 17; D gene: .; J gene: TRBJ1-5; clone size: .; CDR3 DNA: TGCGCCAGCAGTCAATTTGGGACTGACGGTAGCAATCAGCCCCAGCATTTT; CDR3 protein: CASSQFGTDGSNQPQHF
V gene: TRBV25-1; CDR3 length: 17; D gene: TRBD1; J gene: TRBJ1-6; clone size: .; CDR3 DNA: TGTGCCAGCAGTTCCTTATGGGACAGGGCTGAGAATTCACCCCTCCACTTT; CDR3 protein: CASSSLWDRAENSPLHF
V gene: TRBV3-1; CDR3 length: 17; D gene: .; J gene: TRBJ1-3; clone size: .; CDR3 DNA: TGTGCCAGCAGCCAAGTTTCTGCGGGATACTCTGGAAACACCATATATTTT; CDR3 protein: CASSQVSAGYSGNTIYF
V gene: TRBV3-1; CDR3 length: 16; D gene: .; J gene: TRBJ1-4; clone size: .; CDR3 DNA: TGTGCCAGCAGCCCTCATAGGACGCGCAATAATGAAAAACTGTTTTTT; CDR3 protein: CASSPHRTRNNEKLFF
V gene: TRBV7-7; CDR3 length: 15; D gene: .; J gene: TRBJ2-5; clone size: .; CDR3 DNA: TGTGCTAGCAGCTTAGGGTCAGGGGTCGAGGAGACCCAGTACTTC; CDR3 protein: CASSLGSGVEETQYF
V gene: TRBV20-1; CDR3 length: 12; D gene: .; J gene: TRBJ1-1; clone size: once; CDR3 DNA: TGCAGTGCTCCGAAAATAAACACTGAAGCTTTCTTT; CDR3 protein: CSAPKINTEAFF
V gene: TRBV18; CDR3 length: 15; D gene: .; J gene: TRBJ1-5; clone size: once; CDR3 DNA: TGTGCCAGCTCACCATACCGGGACCCTAATCAGCCCCAGCATTTT; CDR3 protein: CASSPYRDPNQPQHF
V gene: TRBV19; CDR3 length: 14; D gene: .; J gene: TRBJ1-1; clone size: .; CDR3 DNA: TGTGCCAGTAGTGCCCGAACAGTTCACACTGAAGCTTTCTTT; CDR3 protein: CASSARTVHTEAFF
V gene: TRBV9; CDR3 length: 14; D gene: .; J gene: TRBJ2-7; clone size: .; CDR3 DNA: TGTGCCAGCAGCGTAGGGCACCAGCCCTACGAGCAGTACTTC; CDR3 protein: CASSVGHQPYEQYF
V gene: TRBV11-3; CDR3 length: 14; D gene: .; J gene: TRBJ2-2; clone size: few; CDR3 DNA: TGTGCCAGCAGCTTAACTTCCAACACCGGGGAGCTGTTTTTT; CDR3 protein: CASSLTSNTGELFF
V gene: TRBV5-1; CDR3 length: 15; D gene: .; J gene: TRBJ2-5; clone size: .; CDR3 DNA: TGCGCCAGCAGCTTATTGGCAGGCCCGCCGGGGACCCAGTACTTC; CDR3 protein: CASSLLAGPPGTQYF
V gene: TRBV30; CDR3 length: 15; D gene: TRBD2; J gene: TRBJ2-7; clone size: .; CDR3 DNA: TGTGCCTGGAGCCTACCGGGGAGGGGTTCCTACGAGCAGTACTTC; CDR3 protein: CAWSLPGRGSYEQYF
V gene: TRBV20-1; CDR3 length: 20; D gene: TRBD2; J gene: TRBJ2-3; clone size: .; CDR3 DNA: TGCAGTGCTAGAGATCTGTATGTGACTAGCGGGGGCGTTAGCACAGATACGCAGTATTTT; CDR3 protein: CSARDLYVTSGGVSTDTQYF
V gene: TRBV27; CDR3 length: 13; D gene: .; J gene: TRBJ2-3; clone size: .; CDR3 DNA: TGTGCCAGCAGTTTATCCGGGATAAATACGCAGTATTTT; CDR3 protein: CASSLSGINTQYF
V gene: TRBV6-5; CDR3 length: 17; D gene: TRBD1; J gene: TRBJ1-1; clone size: .; CDR3 DNA: TGTGCCAGCAGTTCCGACAGGGAGTTGGTTGAAAACACTGAAGCTTTCTTT; CDR3 protein: CASSSDRELVENTEAFF
V gene: TRBV20-1; CDR3 length: 14; D gene: .; J gene: TRBJ1-1; clone size: .; CDR3 DNA: TGCAGTGCTAGCCCCCGGGGACAGAACACTGAAGCTTTCTTT; CDR3 protein: CSASPRGQNTEAFF
V gene: TRBV5-6; CDR3 length: 14; D gene: TRBD1; J gene: TRBJ1-2; clone size: .; CDR3 DNA: TGTGCCAGCAGCGCGGGACAGGGGCACTATGGCTACACCTTC; CDR3 protein: CASSAGQGHYGYTF
V gene: TRBV5-5; CDR3 length: 15; D gene: TRBD1; J gene: TRBJ1-2; clone size: .; CDR3 DNA: TGTGCCAGCAGCTACACCGGGACAGCTAACTATGGCTACACCTTC; CDR3 protein: CASSYTGTANYGYTF
V gene: TRBV20-1; CDR3 length: 14; D gene: .; J gene: TRBJ1-1; clone size: .; CDR3 DNA: TGCAGTGCCGCCGGTCGTAGGCGGTATACTGAAGCTTTCTTT; CDR3 protein: CSAAGRRRYTEAFF